This T cell receptor (beta chain) stems from a study of identical twins. This clonotype turned up a few times. A universal primer site was added by template switching, and unique molecular identifiers were carried by the cDNA. Each CDR3 protein is one row after TCRdb ran MiXCR on the 5' RACE reads. The data show just over 500,000 distinct CDR3 sequences, about 20% seen once. This CDR3 is 11 amino acids long. With 7 bases removed from V and 6 bases from J, the gap between germline ends came to 9 bases. The same specimen was also included in a second study, on T cells expressing NK-cell markers. From that second work: Most of the eight sequenced donors were HCMV-seropositive; one was seronegative. NKG2C+ dominant clonotype frequencies in roughly six donors were about 1.0-8% of CD8+ T cells. These clonotypes additionally ranked first within the CD3+CD56-NKG2C+ fraction of four donors.

The chain is built from TRBV12-3 or TRBV12-4 and TRBJ1-1; possibly TRBD1 for D (5 bases). This receptor was identified in a woman aged 18-35 years in good health. Input material: CD4+ T cells sorted from blood. The CDR3 protein is CASTGDSEAFF. For the CDR3, the DNA is TGTGCCAGCACTGGGGACTCTGAAGCTTTCTTT.